This T cell receptor beta chain stems from a study of T cells in Graves' hyperthyroidism and ophthalmopathy. At the level of the study: Before treatment of any kind, peripheral blood was taken at initial diagnosis.

The CDR3 covers 12 residues. V lost 3 bases and J lost 10, with 7 bases in between. The germline V gene encodes CDR1 SNHLY and CDR2 FYNNEI. Newly diagnosed hyperthyroidism patients aged 18 to 65 years had disease lasting under 2 months. Each 10 ml fresh peripheral blood draw supplied the PBMCs. In this sample, this clonotype turned up many times. Its target is unknown. There were TCR beta CDR3 regions amplified from RNA transcripts. First-round RT-PCR with HTBI primers amplified the TCR CDR3 region. TCRdb recomputed calls from the multiplex PCR reads with MiXCR, one row per CDR3 protein. Of some 600,000 distinct CDR3 sequences in the sample, over 11% were seen once. Findings of the study overall: Researchers found most expanded thyroid clonotypes above 0.001 in blood as well.

Sequencing was carried out using blood. The J gene is TRBJ1-6, the V gene TRBV2; D remains ambiguous. This receptor was taken from a woman in her 30s with Graves' hyperthyroidism that later progressed to Graves' ophthalmopathy. The CDR3 region has the DNA TGTGCCAGCAGTGACTCCTACTCACCCCTCCACTTT. It is translated as CASSDSYSPLHF.